This TCR beta chain was captured by sequencing in a study of CXCR3-negative and CXCR3-positive naive CD8 T cells. Study findings and constraints: Fresh PBMCs went into most assays, and CXCR3 expression partly declined after cryopreservation. Naive CXCR3-positive cells had TRB CDR3s more hydrophobic than those of CXCR3-negative naive cells.

In the case of this clonotype: Its antigen is not identified.

Through 5' RACE with UMI labels, the TRB cDNA libraries were prepared. From its re-call of the 5' RACE reads, TCRdb lists each CDR3 protein once, without DNA. The sample has approximately 90,000 distinct CDR3 sequences, and its top ten clones hold 0.53%. The germline V gene has CDR1 MNHNY and CDR2 SVGAGI (reference sequence). This CDR3 has 13 residues. The chain combines TRBV6-6 with TRBJ1-3. Material for sequencing was naive CXCR3+ CD8+ T cells from blood. Indicated subset: CD45RO-CCR7+CD27+CD95- naive CD8+ T cells expressing CXCR3 (TNR3+). The sequence came from a human donor in good health. Some clones in this sample may be carry-over from other donors' samples. CDR3 sequence reads: CSSSGGYGNTIYF.